Described below is a single T cell receptor (beta chain) sequence and its context. Its matching antigen is unknown. The data originate from a study of neoadjuvant anti-PD-1 for oral cavity cancer. Study summary: Patients without progression received a fourth nivolumab dose around day 43, then surgical resection on days 50-56. Study-wide findings and caveats: Non-responders to neoadjuvant nivolumab had significantly more clonal PBMC T cells than responders.

The time point was: after neoadjuvant nivolumab, at surgical resection. Patients had newly diagnosed, untreated stage II-IVA oral cavity squamous cell carcinoma. Germline V gives CDR1 SGHAT, CDR2 FQNNGV. There are 13 residues in the CDR3. V was shortened by 0 bases and J by 5 bases, with 4 bases between the two germline ends. PBMC libraries mostly used approximately 0.5 ug of input genomic DNA, with six replicates per sample. Generated by immunoSEQ multiplex PCR, the TCRdb table keeps only in-frame clones and is missing some. Here the sample spans 35,000 to 50,000 clones, 65% to 85% being singletons. This chain connects TRBV11-2 to TRBJ2-2; D uncertain. The clonotype originates from a person aged 40 to 85 with oral cavity squamous cell carcinoma. Sequenced material: PBMCs, taken after nivolumab (anti-PD-1) treatment. CDR3 residues: CASSLERTGELFF. CDR3 bases: TGTGCCAGCAGCTTAGAAAGGACCGGGGAGCTGTTTTTT.